This T cell receptor (beta chain) emerged from a study of blood T cell repertoires in COVID-19 (dated by TCRdb to about 2020). Study-wide context: Samples from collaborators originated in the United States, Italy and Spain and spanned both the acute and convalescent phases of COVID-19. The prospective study material was composed of cDNA or gDNA derived from T cells, B-cell-depleted T cells, or PBMCs. The dataset comprised deeply sampled blood TCRbeta repertoires from subjects exposed to, actively infected with, or recovered from COVID-19. A freely available public database, intended as a resource for researchers studying the immune response to SARS-CoV-2, is where the repertoires were released. The samples were drawn from two sources: the first 160 participants of the ongoing ImmuneRACE study, and approximately 1,300 subjects contributed by 6 global collaborators. Sample metadata almost always included a de-identified subject ID, COVID-19 status, age in years and sex. HLA class I and class II types, where available, came from metadata supplied by the sample provider rather than from assay-based typing.

CDR1 and CDR2 (LNHDA, SQIVND) derive from the germline V gene (reference sequence). At the junction V is shortened by 6 bases and J by 5 bases, with 7 bases in between. CDR3 length: 11 amino acids, cysteine to phenylalanine. Just the 33-base CDR3 DNA is kept, in frame starting at base 1. TCRbeta CDR3 regions were amplified from genomic DNA by means of the immunoSEQ Assay, a bias-controlled multiplex PCR. The authors processed their data as follows. Within the assay, amplification of reference gene primers was used to estimate how many nucleated cells each sample contained. To quantify the absolute abundance of each unique TCRbeta CDR3 rearrangement, sequence reads were collapsed and filtered. For each sample, productive Simpson clonality was calculated as the square root of Simpson's diversity index over productive rearrangements. TCRdb obtained this table from immuneACCESS and retained in-frame rearrangements with V and J assigned. These tables miss some clones; where compared with another copy, unresolved V genes account for less than half of the shortfall, and the remainder is unexplained. For V, J and clone size, that table is used; D and trimming come from the DNA. The sample yields about 200,000 clones; around 89% were counted once. Approximately 8.2% of the sample lies in the top ten.

Summary of the overall study and its limitations: The quantity of clinical and demographic metadata differed by source and by participant and was supplied without curation.

A remark on this clone: The antigen it recognizes is unknown. One base away there is no much larger clone; base qualities are not given.

Participants in the prospective study were aged roughly 18 to 100 years, lived in over 20 United States geographic areas, and enrolled through a virtual design. To assign participants to cohorts, the prospective study relied on clinical history that participants themselves reported in a screening survey and a study questionnaire. ImmuneRACE Cohort 3 recovered participants were defined by two consecutive negative NP/OP PCR tests, healthcare professional clearance, or symptom resolution. Each participant in the prospective study had whole blood, serum and a nasopharyngeal or oropharyngeal swab collected by mobile phlebotomists. Additional blood draws and questionnaires over an approximately 2-month period could optionally be provided by prospective study participants. Prospective study blood samples were shipped either frozen or at room temperature before DNA extraction.

The sample taken for sequencing was PBMCs or T cells enriched from blood (not recorded which). This chain is built from TRBV19 and TRBJ1-1; no D gene is confidently identified. The clonotype was recovered from a young woman who had recovered from COVID-19. The DNA is TGTGCCAGTAGAGCGGGGACTGAAGCTTTCTTT. Its coded protein is CASRAGTEAFF.